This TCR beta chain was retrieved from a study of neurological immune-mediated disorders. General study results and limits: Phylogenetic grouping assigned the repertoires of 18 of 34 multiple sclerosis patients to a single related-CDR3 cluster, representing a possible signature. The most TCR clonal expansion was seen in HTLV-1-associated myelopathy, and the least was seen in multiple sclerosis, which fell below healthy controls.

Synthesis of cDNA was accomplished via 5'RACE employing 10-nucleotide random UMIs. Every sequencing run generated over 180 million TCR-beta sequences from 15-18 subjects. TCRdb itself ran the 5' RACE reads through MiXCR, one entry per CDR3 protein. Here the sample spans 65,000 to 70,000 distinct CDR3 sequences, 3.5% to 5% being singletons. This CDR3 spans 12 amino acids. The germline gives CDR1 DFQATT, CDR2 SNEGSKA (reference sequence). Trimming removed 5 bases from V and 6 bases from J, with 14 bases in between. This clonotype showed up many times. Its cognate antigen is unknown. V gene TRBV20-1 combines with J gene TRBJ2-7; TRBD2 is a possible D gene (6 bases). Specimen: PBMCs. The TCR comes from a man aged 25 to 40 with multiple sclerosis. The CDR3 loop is CSAPRGGGEQYF. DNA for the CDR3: TGCAGTGCTCCCCGTGGGGGAGGCGAGCAGTACTTC.